This TCR beta chain comes out of a study of T cells in Graves' hyperthyroidism and ophthalmopathy (dated by TCRdb to between 2019 and 2020). As for the study more broadly: Peripheral blood was collected at initial diagnosis, before any treatment. Whether ophthalmopathy could be predicted prospectively was tested in an independent validation cohort made up of some 20 hyperthyroidism patients plus 17 patients who later progressed to ophthalmopathy. For training and testing, the 100 or so patients in the discovery cohort were randomly divided in a 7:3 ratio. Following sampling, methimazole starting at 30 mg daily was given to hyperthyroidism patients, and high-dose intravenous methylprednisolone was given to ophthalmopathy patients. The study also compared thyroid tissue and blood T-cell repertoires from several Graves' hyperthyroidism patients. TCR V-J signatures able to tell the groups apart were searched for in a discovery cohort of 90 to 100 patients, of whom more than 40 had Graves' ophthalmopathy and around 57 had stable Graves' hyperthyroidism. The paper describes TCR Vbeta CDR3 sequencing of 135 peripheral blood samples, made up of 43 ophthalmopathy patients, roughly 75 hyperthyroidism patients and about 17 progressor patients.

The CDR3 spans 13 residues, from the cysteine through the phenylalanine. CDR3 DNA only is kept here, 39 bases in frame from base 1. From a lookup of the germline V gene, CDR1 and CDR2 are SGHRS and YFSETQ. Many counts were recorded for this clonotype. Its cognate antigen has yet to be identified. At one end, the junction sequence differs from germline, possibly due to a read error. On the study overall, not on this receptor specifically: In validation, progression to ophthalmopathy was predicted by the model with 55% to 71% sensitivity and around 76% specificity, a median of about 6.4 months before onset. Ophthalmopathy was separated from stable hyperthyroidism by a 13 V-J signature model, with just over 85% sensitivity and roughly 84% specificity obtained in cross-validation and 80%/75% obtained in testing. Most expanded thyroid clonotypes (frequency above 0.001) were also detected in blood, suggesting blood repertoires may reflect thyroid immune responses. No statistical method was used to fix the sample size in advance, and group allocation was not hidden from the investigators.

Graves' hyperthyroidism was defined as stable when no progression to ophthalmopathy occurred over 18 months of follow-up. Hyperthyroidism patients were newly diagnosed, had a disease duration of under 2 months, and were aged 18 to 65 years. Patients with uncontrolled infections, other autoimmune diseases, pregnancy or lactation were excluded. Diagnoses were based on clinical symptoms, serum thyroxine and TRAb, thyroid ultrasound and orbital computed tomography. PBMCs were separated from roughly 10 ml of fresh peripheral blood using Ficoll-Paque density gradient centrifugation. Trizol reagent was used to extract total RNA, and RNA quality was then checked on an Agilent 2100 Bioanalyzer. The TCR beta CDR3 regions were amplified from the RNA transcripts. A first-round RT-PCR of the TCR CDR3 used the HTBI primer set with the Qiagen OneStep RT-PCR kit. Libraries were constructed in a second round of multiplex PCR, after which size selection and purification were performed. The libraries were sequenced on an Illumina HiSeq2000 using paired-end 100 bp reads. On the authors' methods: SOAPnuke was used to process the raw data, throwing out any read that contained adapters or uncalled bases, had a mean Phred below 15, or lacked an exact constant-primer or identifier match. COPE v1.2.5 was used to merge high-quality paired reads, and clonotypes were defined as unique nucleotide sequences. MiTCR v1.1 was used to align clonotypes to the IMGT TRBV, TRBD and TRBJ reference segments. The analysis was restricted to V-J combinations with a frequency above 0.0001, which together covered just over 99% of the repertoires. A TCS score was defined as the ratio between F50 (clonal expansion) and ExV (chaos), using BLOSUM62-based TCRdist between CDR3 peptides within each V-J. Welch's t-statistics and random forest reduced roughly 530 V-J features to 10 to 15, which were used in a naive Bayes classifier (R e1071). The Morisita-Horn index was used to measure how similar the thyroid and blood repertoires were. TCRdb's own reprocessing of the public reads used fastp at Q25 and MiXCR and kept productive beta chains. For every CDR3 protein sequence, its rows merge into one entry that carries the most common genes and DNA. These V and J calls rely on TCRdb rather than the paper's analysis. The sample has roughly 710,000 distinct CDR3 sequences on record, about a third of them singletons. Around 32% of the sample lies in the top ten.

Sequencing input: blood. Recombination joined TRBV5-1 with TRBJ2-7, with TRBD1 as a weak D call on 6 bases. The receptor comes from a woman aged 40-49 years with Graves' hyperthyroidism. CDR3 reads: CASSFGQSYEQYF. The DNA sequence reads TGTGCCAGCAGCTTTGGACAGTCCTACGAGCAGTACTTC.